These 5 T cell receptor beta chains share one sample of origin, sequenced in a study of CD8+ T cells in alopecia areata. Peripheral blood and lesional scalp punch biopsies came from alopecia areata patients. It was cDNA, reverse transcribed from extracted RNA, that served as the sequencing template. The method was immunoSEQ multiplex PCR; TCRdb's version includes in-frame clones alone and lacks a portion of them. The sample lists around 7,500 clones, roughly 67% occurring once. The sample consisted of skin, taken at week 0. These receptors were taken from a human donor with alopecia areata.

As for this clone: At one boundary the junction diverges from the germline segment, which might be a read error. V gene TRBV7-2 combines with J gene TRBJ2-3; D possibly corresponds to TRBD2 (7 bases). Germline-derived CDR1 and CDR2 are SGHTA and FQGNSA. The CDR3 is 17 amino acids. Here the CDR3 DNA reads TGTGCCAGCAGATTAGGGGGGGTAGCGATTAGCACAGATACGCAGTATTTT. Residues: CASRLGGVAISTDTQYF.

This clone was observed once. V and J are TRBV7-3 and TRBJ1-6; 7 bases are a match to TRBD1. CDR3 length equals 13 residues. Losses at the gene ends were 5 bases for V and 8 bases for J; bases not matched to a gene: 3. Germline assignment: CDR1 SGHTA and CDR2 FQGTGA. The CDR3 region is CASSLTGDSPLHF. The CDR3 coding sequence is TGTGCCAGCAGCCTTACAGGGGATTCACCCCTCCACTTT.

This chain joins TRBV5-4 and TRBJ2-1; D remains unclear. Germline loops: CDR1 SGHNT, CDR2 YYREEE (reference sequence). This CDR3 has 14 amino acids. V was cut by 0 bases and J by 7 bases, with 11 bases left in between. The CDR3 coding sequence is TGTGCCAGCAGCTTGGAAGGGATGTCGAATGAGCAGTTCTTC. This encodes CASSLEGMSNEQFF.

This clone has just one count. The chain employs TRBV28 and TRBJ2-5; D is undetermined. V was clipped by 6 bases and J by 4 bases, with 21 bases between them. Germline-derived CDR1 and CDR2 are MDHEN and SYDVKM. The CDR3 runs to 16 residues. CDR3 protein: CASRVSRWGPGETQYF. CDR3 sequence (DNA): TGTGCCAGCAGAGTTTCCCGGTGGGGTCCGGGAGAGACCCAGTACTTC.

The V gene is TRBV2, the J gene TRBJ2-5, with 8 bases lining up with TRBD2. Germline V lookup: CDR1 SNHLY, CDR2 FYNNEI. The CDR3 runs 15 residues. The junction had 7 bases not matched to a gene; V was cut back by 6 bases and J by 1 base. The CDR3 DNA reads TGTGCCAGCAGCGTGGGACTAGGGGCCCAAGAGACCCAGTACTTC. Its translation: CASSVGLGAQETQYF. Variable domain in full (rest from reference TRBV2 and TRBJ2-5): EPEVTQTPSHQVTQMGQEVILRCVPISNHLYFYWYRQILGQKVEFLVSFYNNEISEKSEIFDDQFSVERPDGSNFTLKIRSTKLEDSAMYFCASSVGLGAQETQYFGPGTRLLVL.